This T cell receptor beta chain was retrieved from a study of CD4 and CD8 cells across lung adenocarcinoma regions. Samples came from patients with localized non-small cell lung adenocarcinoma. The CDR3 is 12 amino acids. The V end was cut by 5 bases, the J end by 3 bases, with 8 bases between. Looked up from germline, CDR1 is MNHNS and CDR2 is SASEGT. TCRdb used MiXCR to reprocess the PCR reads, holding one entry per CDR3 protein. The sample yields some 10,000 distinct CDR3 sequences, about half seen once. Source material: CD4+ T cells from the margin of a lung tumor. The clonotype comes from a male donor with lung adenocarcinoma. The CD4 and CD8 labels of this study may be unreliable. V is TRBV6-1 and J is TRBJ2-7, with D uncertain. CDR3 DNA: TGTGCCAGCAGTACCCCGTTCTACGAGCAGTACTTC. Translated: CASSTPFYEQYF.